This T cell receptor beta chain was identified during a study of Graves' ophthalmopathy and Graves' hyperthyroidism (dated by TCRdb to the late 2010s). At the level of the whole study: Hyperthyroidism was considered stable if no progression to ophthalmopathy occurred within 18 months of follow-up. Following sampling, methimazole starting at 30 mg daily was administered to hyperthyroidism patients, and high-dose intravenous methylprednisolone was administered to ophthalmopathy patients. In total, some 140 blood samples were TCR-sequenced: approximately 42 ophthalmopathy, some 75 hyperthyroidism and some 17 hyperthyroidism-to-ophthalmopathy patients. In more than 5 hyperthyroidism patients, the T-cell repertoire of thyroid tissue was compared with the T-cell repertoire of blood. The study used TCR beta repertoire signatures to distinguish Graves' ophthalmopathy from Graves' hyperthyroidism and to predict progression to ophthalmopathy. To explore V-J signatures that distinguish ophthalmopathy from hyperthyroidism, a discovery set of 90 to 100 patients was enrolled, made up of approximately 45 with ophthalmopathy and 57 with stable hyperthyroidism. An independent validation cohort was composed of 18 hyperthyroidism patients and around 16 patients who later progressed from hyperthyroidism to ophthalmopathy. Paper-wide results and their limitations: Most expanded thyroid clonotypes with frequency above 0.001 were also detected in blood, suggesting blood repertoires may reflect the thyroid immune response. Sample size was not predetermined statistically, and investigators were not blinded to group allocation. In validation, the model predicted ophthalmopathy progression with about 71% sensitivity and approximately 75% specificity; some 13 predicted patients were CT-confirmed with GO in a median of 6.5 months. The 13-signature model separated ophthalmopathy from stable hyperthyroidism with 87.88% sensitivity and less than 83% specificity in cross-validation, and 80%/75% in the test set.

Hyperthyroidism patients were newly diagnosed, were aged 18 to 65 years, and had a disease duration under 2 months. Patients with other autoimmune diseases, uncontrolled infections, pregnancy or lactation were excluded. Clinical symptoms, serum thyroxine, TRAb, thyroid ultrasound and orbital computed tomography formed the basis of the diagnosis. Total RNA was extracted with Trizol reagent and quality-checked on an Agilent 2100 Bioanalyzer. TCR beta CDR3 regions were amplified from RNA transcripts for repertoire sequencing. The first round was an RT-PCR using HTBI primers with the Qiagen OneStep RT-PCR kit, and this first round was followed by a second-round multiplex PCR, then size selection and purification. Libraries were sequenced on an Illumina HiSeq2000 using paired-end 100 bp reads. The published analysis was carried out like this. Reads were processed with SOAPnuke, discarding reads with adapters, uncalled bases, mean Phred below 15, or no exact constant-primer or identifier match. COPE v1.2.5 was used to merge the high-quality paired reads. Each unique nucleotide sequence was treated as a clonotype, and MiTCR v1.1 was used to align the clonotypes to the IMGT TRB V, D and J references. The analysis was limited to V-J combinations with a frequency above 0.0001, which together covered about 99% of the repertoires. For each V-J combination, a TCR clonal expansion and chaos score was defined as the ratio of F50 clonal expansion to chaos observed in the TCRdist matrix. Welch's t-statistics and random forest were used to narrow the features down to around 12 V-J combinations, which were then fed into a naive Bayes classifier. Thyroid-blood repertoire similarity was quantified with the Morisita-Horn index. Starting from the raw public reads, TCRdb applied fastp trimming at Q25, assembled clones with MiXCR and retained in-frame beta chains. Rows merge per CDR3 protein into single entries with the most common DNA and genes. TCRdb, not the original authors, processed these V and J calls. The sample table shows around 1,200,000 distinct CDR3 sequences, and 35% to 40% are seen once. The ten largest clones take up approximately 12% of the sample.

A remark on this clonotype: The target of this receptor is not known. There are no base qualities to consult, and no much larger clone falls within one base.

The junction carries 19 bases between V and J, which are trimmed by 10 bases and 7 bases respectively. CDR1 WSHSY and CDR2 SAAADI were looked up in the germline V gene. The CDR3 contains 13 residues, cysteine and phenylalanine counted. Kept here is only the CDR3 DNA, which spans 39 bases and is read in frame from base 1. The clonotype was recovered from an adult man with Graves' hyperthyroidism. Here the chain combines TRBV10-2 and TRBJ2-5; the D gene is unclear. Sequencing used peripheral blood or thyroid tissue (not recorded which). The base sequence is TGCGCCACCACCCCCGCATTCCCAGGGACCCAGTACTTC. Translated, this gives CATTPAFPGTQYF.